This T cell receptor (beta chain) comes out of a study of human T cells and chemical hapten exposure. Study background: Patients' scalps got diphenylcyclopropenone weekly throughout the approximately 25-week study. Application of 0.01% DPC to the upper back was done by patch test, with a reading at 6 days. Regarding the study as a whole: DPC sensitization left the count of TCRs above 1 in 1000 unchanged.

Time point specified: patch test 1, 2 weeks after DPC sensitization. Treatment of the sample: therapeutic diphenylcyclopropenone sensitization with weekly scalp DPC. This clonotype has at least ten counts. Its antigen is unidentified. TCRdb called the RACE reads again in MiXCR, with one record for every CDR3 protein. The data hold roughly 160,000 distinct CDR3 sequences, with about 14% observed a single time. Sample: whole blood, taken in connection with sensitization to the hapten diphenylcyclopropenone (DPC). The receptor's source is a woman in her twenties or thirties with alopecia areata. Some clones in this sample may be carry-over from other donors' samples.

CDR3 sequence reads: CASSPEAGTNYGYTF. CDR3 nucleotide sequence: TGTGCCAGCAGCCCAGAAGCAGGAACCAACTATGGCTACACCTTC. The chain couples TRBV7-6 to TRBJ1-2; the D is unclear. This CDR3 spans 15 amino acids. Germline CDR1 SGHVS, CDR2 FNYEAQ. The V end lost 5 bases, the J end lost 2 bases, and 15 bases lay between the germline ends. Full variable domain (missing parts from reference TRBV7-6 and TRBJ1-2): GAGVSQSPRYKVTKRGQDVALRCDPISGHVSLYWYRQALGQGPEFLTYFNYEAQQDKSGLPNDRFSAERPEGSISTLTIQRTEQRDSAMYRCASSPEAGTNYGYTFGSGTRLTVV.